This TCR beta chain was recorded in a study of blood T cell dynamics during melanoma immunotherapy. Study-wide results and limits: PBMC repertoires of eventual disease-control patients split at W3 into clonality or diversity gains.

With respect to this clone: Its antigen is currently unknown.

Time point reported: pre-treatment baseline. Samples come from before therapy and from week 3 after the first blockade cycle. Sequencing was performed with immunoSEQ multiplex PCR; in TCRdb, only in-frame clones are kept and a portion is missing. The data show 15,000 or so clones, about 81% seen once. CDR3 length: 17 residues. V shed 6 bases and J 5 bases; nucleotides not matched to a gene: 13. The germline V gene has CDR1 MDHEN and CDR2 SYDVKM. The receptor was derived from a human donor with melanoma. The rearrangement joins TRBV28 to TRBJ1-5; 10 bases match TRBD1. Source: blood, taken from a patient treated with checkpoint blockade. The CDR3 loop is CASRLTGTGASYQPQHF. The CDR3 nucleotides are TGTGCCAGCAGACTTACCGGGACAGGGGCTTCCTATCAGCCCCAGCATTTT.